This TCR beta chain was sequenced during a study of identical twins. A word on this clonotype: Its target is unknown.

Points from the study as a whole: Abundant cord blood beta clonotypes carried fewer insertions; memory repertoires showed none.

MiXCR, applied by TCRdb to the 5' RACE reads, yields one record per CDR3 protein. The data hold some 500,000 distinct CDR3 sequences, with 14% observed a single time. The length of the CDR3 is 13 residues. V gave up 5 bases and J gave up 3 bases, with 9 bases separating them. Germline CDR1 and CDR2: SGHNT and YENEEA. This sample was also put to use in a study of yellow fever vaccine responses in identical twins.

The chain has TRBV11-3 and TRBJ2-3; D gene uncertain. The sample taken for sequencing was CD4+ T cells sorted from blood. The sequence derives from a woman aged 18-29 years in good health. CDR3 sequence: CASSEKMTDTQYF. The CDR3 DNA reads TGTGCCAGCAGCGAGAAGATGACAGATACGCAGTATTTT. The full variable domain, its missing parts supplied by reference TRBV11-3 and TRBJ2-3, is EAGVVQSPRYKIIEKKQPVAFWCNPISGHNTLYWYLQNLGQGPELLIRYENEEAVDDSQLPKDRFSAERLKGVDSTLKIQPAELGDSAVYLCASSEKMTDTQYFGPGTRLTVL.